This entry concerns a single T cell receptor (beta chain). Conversion of TCR transcripts into cDNA relied on 5'RACE template switching, which added a universal primer site and UMIs. TCRdb fed the 5' RACE reads into MiXCR, producing one record per CDR3 protein. In the table there are 50,000 to 75,000 distinct CDR3 sequences, approximately 7% of which are singletons. The sample comes from a study of T cells after yellow fever vaccination. Sequences were derived from CD8+ T cells sorted from PBMCs, sampled on the day of the first yellow fever vaccination. The receptor comes from a man between 18 and 35 years old who received the YFV17D yellow fever vaccine.

The CDR3 loop is CASSTGTGEGEITEAFF. The CDR3 DNA follows: TGTGCCAGCAGCACCGGGACAGGGGAAGGGGAGATCACTGAAGCTTTCTTT. The gene calls are TRBV7-6 and TRBJ1-1; 10 nucleotides align to TRBD1. CDR1 SGHVS and CDR2 FNYEAQ come from the germline V gene. This CDR3 is built from 17 residues. The V gene end was trimmed by 5 bases and the J gene end by 4 bases; junction bases not matched to a gene: 13.